These 25 T cell receptor beta chains originate from one sample sequenced in a study of shared clonotypes between healthy human individuals. The protocol was immunoSEQ multiplex PCR, while the TCRdb copy is restricted to in-frame clones and leaves out a portion. The sample comprises approximately 320,000 clones, about nine tenths of which are singletons, and 15% to 20% rests with the top ten. The sample was memory CD8+ T cells sorted from blood. Subset reported: CD45RO+ cells pooled with CCR7-negative TemRA cells. The source of these receptors is a man younger than 30 in good health.

The chain carries TRBV7-8 and TRBJ1-1; TRBD1 aligns across 9 bases. The V gene end was trimmed by 5 bases and the J gene end by 11 bases; junction bases not matched to a gene: 9. The CDR3 is 13 amino acids. In germline, CDR1 is SGHVS, CDR2 FQNEAQ. The CDR3 coding sequence is TGTGCCAGCAGCCAAGATACAGGGGGCTTGGCTTTCTTT. Protein product: CASSQDTGGLAFF.

The CDR3 DNA follows: TGTGCCAGCAGCGAGACCACGGGACAGGCCTCCTACGAGCAGTACTTC. This gives the protein CASSETTGQASYEQYF. The chain links TRBV2 to TRBJ2-7, with TRBD1 matching over 8 bases. CDR3 size: 16 residues. V lost 6 bases to trimming and J lost 0 bases; unmatched junction nucleotides: 10. The germline V gene encodes CDR1 SNHLY and CDR2 FYNNEI.

This chain uses TRBV11-2 with TRBJ1-2; D is uncertain. Per germline, CDR1 SGHAT and CDR2 FQNNGV. CDR3 length: 15 residues. Trimming stripped 5 bases from V and 2 bases from J, with 15 bases between. The CDR3 region has the DNA TGTGCCAGCAGCCCCAGCGGGGAACTCAACTATGGCTACACCTTC. Its translation is CASSPSGELNYGYTF.

The V and J genes are TRBV4-1 and TRBJ2-7; the match to TRBD2 covers 10 bases. The CDR3 has 16 residues. With V trimmed by 4 bases and J by 4 bases, 10 bases remained unmatched. Germline CDR1 and CDR2: MGHRA and YSYEKL. The CDR3, as DNA: TGCGCCAGCAGCCTACGCCGGACTAGCGGATATTACGAGCAGTACTTC. Amino acids: CASSLRRTSGYYEQYF.

The chain carries TRBV7-8 and TRBJ2-7; D perhaps matches TRBD1 (6 bases). The CDR3 sequence is 13 residues long. Trimming left V 5 bases short and J 1 base short, with 9 bases between. Looked up from germline, CDR1 is SGHVS and CDR2 is FQNEAQ. The DNA of the CDR3 is TGTGCCAGCAGCCGCAGGGGATCCTACGAGCAGTACTTC. It translates to CASSRRGSYEQYF.

The genes are TRBV4-1 and TRBJ1-5; D is unresolved. Germline values: CDR1 MGHRA, CDR2 YSYEKL. This CDR3 is 16 amino acids long. Deletions cut 4 bases from V and 2 bases from J, with 15 bases between. The CDR3 loop is CASSLQWSGGNQPQHF. Here the CDR3 DNA reads TGCGCCAGCAGCCTTCAGTGGTCAGGAGGCAATCAGCCCCAGCATTTT.

This chain joins TRBV6-1 and TRBJ2-1; the match to TRBD1 covers 7 bases. Germline trimming cut 6 bases from V and 7 bases from J; bases unmatched to any gene: 6. Germline CDR1 and CDR2: MNHNS and SASEGT. The CDR3 length is 13 residues. The CDR3 is CASSLTGVNEQFF. For the CDR3, the DNA is TGTGCCAGCAGCCTTACAGGGGTGAATGAGCAGTTCTTC.

The chain couples TRBV27 to TRBJ2-3; either TRBD1 or TRBD2 may supply D (5 bases each). Germline loops: CDR1 MNHEY, CDR2 SMNVEV (reference sequence). Trimming took 7 bases from V and 3 from J, leaving 20 bases between them. This CDR3 spans 16 amino acids. The DNA of the CDR3 is TGTGCCAGCACCCCATCTTCGAGGGGAGAAACAGATACGCAGTATTTT. As protein: CASTPSSRGETDTQYF.

The rearrangement links TRBV14 to TRBJ2-1; D unresolved. This CDR3 contains 12 residues. Between the trimmed V and J ends, which lost 2 bases and 3 bases, there was a span of 2 bases. Germline CDR1 and CDR2: SGHDN and FVKESK. CDR3 residues: CASSQSYNEQFF. The CDR3 nucleotides read TGTGCCAGCAGCCAAAGCTACAATGAGCAGTTCTTC.

V and J are TRBV6-5 and TRBJ2-7; D remains unclear. The CDR3 is 11 amino acids. V was clipped by 6 bases and J by 1 base, with 4 bases between them. CDR1 and CDR2 from the germline V gene are MNHEY and SVGAGI. CDR3 loop: CASRTSYEQYF. CDR3 DNA: TGTGCCAGCAGAACGTCCTACGAGCAGTACTTC.

The chain joins TRBV5-1 to TRBJ2-1; D assignment may be TRBD1 or TRBD2 (5 bases each). The germline V and J ends were trimmed by 4 bases and 0 bases, with 14 bases remaining between them. The CDR3 is made up of 16 amino acids. Germline values: CDR1 SGHRS, CDR2 YFSETQ. The CDR3 here is CASSRDVESSYNEQFF. CDR3 bases: TGCGCCAGCAGCCGGGACGTCGAAAGCTCCTACAATGAGCAGTTCTTC. Based on the CDR3 plus reference TRBV5-1 and TRBJ2-1, the full variable domain is KAGVTQTPRYLIKTRGQQVTLSCSPISGHRSVSWYQQTPGQGLQFLFEYFSETQRNKGNFPGRFSGRQFSNSRSEMNVSTLELGDSALYLCASSRDVESSYNEQFFGPGTRLTVL.

This clone came up many times. The chain combines TRBV28 with TRBJ1-5, with D possibly matching TRBD1 (6 bases). Trimming cost V 9 bases and J 3 bases, with 18 bases left between them. Germline CDR1 MDHEN, CDR2 SYDVKM. This CDR3 contains 15 residues. Here the CDR3 DNA reads TGTGCCAGTCTGACCAATACAGGGATCAATCAGCCCCAGCATTTT. Encoded protein: CASLTNTGINQPQHF. Variable domain in full (rest from reference TRBV28 and TRBJ1-5): DVKVTQSSRYLVKRTGEKVFLECVQDMDHENMFWYRQDPGLGLRLIYFSYDVKMKEKGDIPEGYSVSREKKERFSLILESASTNQTSMYLCASLTNTGINQPQHFGDGTRLSIL.

The genes are TRBV19 and TRBJ2-3; TRBD1 matches at 7 bases. The germline gives CDR1 LNHDA, CDR2 SQIVND (reference sequence). The CDR3 loop spans 15 amino acids. The ends lost 4 bases at V and 2 bases at J; junction bases unmatched: 6. The chain's CDR3 is CASSNTGAVTDTQYF. CDR3 DNA: TGTGCCAGTAGTAACACAGGGGCCGTCACAGATACGCAGTATTTT.

This chain uses TRBV5-6 with TRBJ2-7; TRBD1 matches at 7 bases. CDR1 and CDR2 (germline): SGHDT, YYEEEE. The CDR3 contains 15 residues. Losses at the gene ends were 0 bases for V and 3 bases for J; bases not matched to a gene: 6. The CDR3: CASSLGPWDSYEQYF. CDR3 sequence (DNA): TGTGCCAGCAGCTTGGGGCCTTGGGACAGCTACGAGCAGTACTTC. The variable domain in full, with the rest retrieved from reference TRBV5-6 and TRBJ2-7, is DAGVTQSPTHLIKTRGQQVTLRCSPKSGHDTVSWYQQALGQGPQFIFQYYEEEERQRGNFPDRFSGHQFPNYSSELNVNALLLGDSALYLCASSLGPWDSYEQYFGPGTRLTVT.

This sequence joins TRBV6-1 and TRBJ2-1; D is ambiguous. CDR3 length: 12 residues. CDR1 and CDR2 (germline): MNHNS, SASEGT. The V and J ends lost 8 bases and 0 bases respectively, with 5 bases between them. The CDR3 loop reads CASRISYNEQFF. The CDR3 nucleotides are TGTGCCAGCCGGATCTCCTACAATGAGCAGTTCTTC.

The chain carries TRBV9 and TRBJ2-7, with D possibly TRBD1 on 5 matching bases. There are 14 residues in the CDR3. Germline-derived CDR1 and CDR2 are SGDLS and YYNGEE. Between the trimmed V and J ends, which lost 0 bases and 3 bases, there was a span of 10 bases. This chain's CDR3 is CASSVDDSYYEQYF. CDR3 bases: TGTGCCAGCAGCGTAGATGACAGCTACTACGAGCAGTACTTC.

This sequence joins TRBV9 and TRBJ1-6; D is unclear. The V gene's germline CDR1 is SGDLS and CDR2 YYNGEE. The CDR3 is 14 amino acids. V was shortened by 4 bases and J by 2 bases, with 7 bases between the two germline ends. CDR3 nucleotides: TGTGCCAGCAGCCCTCTACCCTATAATTCACCCCTCCACTTT. It encodes CASSPLPYNSPLHF.

This clone appeared a single time. In the same sample, other DNA sequences code for this CDR3. The chain is built from TRBV7-9 and TRBJ2-1; 11 positions match TRBD2. The germline V gene encodes CDR1 SEHNR and CDR2 FQNEAQ (reference sequence). V shed 5 bases and J 4 bases; nucleotides not matched to a gene: 4. The CDR3 loop spans 15 amino acids. For the CDR3, the DNA is TGTGCCAGCAGCCCGGGACTAGCGGAGTACAATGAGCAGTTCTTC. Translating it yields CASSPGLAEYNEQFF.

Details on this clone: Since a much larger clone is just one base distant, this may be a read error. Other DNA sequences in this specimen translate into the identical CDR3. The V gene is TRBV11-2, the J gene TRBJ2-7, with 10 bases that match TRBD1. Unmatched junction bases numbered 3, after V lost 5 bases and J lost 2 bases. This CDR3 is 14 amino acids long. Germline lookup yields CDR1 SGHAT and CDR2 FQNNGV. The CDR3 DNA is TGTGCCAGCAGCCAAGGACAGGGGGCCTACGAGCAGTACTTC. Amino acid sequence: CASSQGQGAYEQYF.

The gene calls are TRBV7-9 and TRBJ1-1; no definite D call. Trimming left V 3 bases short and J 2 bases short, with 4 bases between. CDR3 length: 12 residues. The germline V gene encodes CDR1 SEHNR and CDR2 FQNEAQ (reference sequence). CDR3 residues: CASSFSNTEAFF. The CDR3, as DNA: TGTGCCAGCAGCTTCTCAAACACTGAAGCTTTCTTT.

The chain employs TRBV6-1 and TRBJ1-1; 9 bases align to TRBD1. The germline V gene encodes CDR1 MNHNS and CDR2 SASEGT. CDR3 length: 13 amino acids. V shed 4 bases, J shed 4 bases, and the junction held 1 base outside the gene matches. CDR3: CASSVTGGTEAFF. The CDR3, as DNA: TGTGCCAGCAGTGTGACAGGGGGCACTGAAGCTTTCTTT.

This clone was found once. The chain joins TRBV4-3 to TRBJ2-3; the D gene is possibly TRBD2 (5 bases). There are 15 residues in the CDR3. V was clipped by 6 bases and J by 2 bases, with 15 bases between them. The germline CDR1 and CDR2 sequences are LGHNA and YSLEER. Here the CDR3 reads CASRHDGVDTDTQYF. CDR3 DNA: TGCGCCAGCAGACATGACGGGGTAGACACAGATACGCAGTATTTT.

The chain joins TRBV9 to TRBJ2-2, with a weak D call TRBD2 (6 bases). V was trimmed by 0 bases and J by 13 bases, leaving 10 bases between them. Germline CDR1 and CDR2: SGDLS and YYNGEE. The CDR3 spans 12 residues. The CDR3 protein is CASSVVGGLLFF. For the CDR3, the DNA is TGTGCCAGCAGCGTAGTAGGAGGGCTGCTGTTTTTT.

The V gene is TRBV10-1, the J gene TRBJ1-5, with 12 positions matching TRBD1. The J segment lost 8 bases and the V segment lost 2 bases, leaving 7 bases of the junction unmatched. This CDR3 contains 16 residues. From germline, CDR1 is WNHNN and CDR2 SYGVQD (reference sequence). The CDR3, as DNA: TGCGCCAGCAGTGAGGAGGGACAGGGGGCGGGGAAGCCCCAGCATTTT. Protein sequence: CASSEEGQGAGKPQHF.

This chain links TRBV4-1 with TRBJ2-7, with D maybe TRBD2 (5 bases). The CDR3 covers 15 residues. Trimming removed 3 bases at V and 0 bases at J, with 12 bases between. CDR1 is MGHRA and CDR2 is YSYEKL in the germline V gene. The CDR3 region has the DNA TGCGCCAGCAGCCAGCACCCTCGGGGCTCCTACGAGCAGTACTTC. It specifies CASSQHPRGSYEQYF.